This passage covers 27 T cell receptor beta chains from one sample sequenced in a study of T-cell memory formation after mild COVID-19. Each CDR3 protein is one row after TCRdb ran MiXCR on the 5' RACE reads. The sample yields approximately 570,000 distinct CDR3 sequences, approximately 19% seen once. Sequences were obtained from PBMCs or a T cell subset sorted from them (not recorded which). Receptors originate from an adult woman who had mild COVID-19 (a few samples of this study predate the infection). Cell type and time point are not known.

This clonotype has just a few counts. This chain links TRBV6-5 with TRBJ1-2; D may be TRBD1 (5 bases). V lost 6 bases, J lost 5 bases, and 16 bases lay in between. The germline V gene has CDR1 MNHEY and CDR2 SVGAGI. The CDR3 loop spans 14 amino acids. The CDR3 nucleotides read TGTGCCAGCAGGACCACCGGGACGGTTTATGGCTACACCTTC. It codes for CASRTTGTVYGYTF.

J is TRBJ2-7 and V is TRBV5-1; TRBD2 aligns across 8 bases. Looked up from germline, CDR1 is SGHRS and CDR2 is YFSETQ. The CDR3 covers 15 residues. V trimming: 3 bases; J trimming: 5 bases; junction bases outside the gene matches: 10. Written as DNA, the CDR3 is TGCGCCAGCAGCTCACCCGGGACTAGGATCCACGAGCAGTACTTC. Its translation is CASSSPGTRIHEQYF.

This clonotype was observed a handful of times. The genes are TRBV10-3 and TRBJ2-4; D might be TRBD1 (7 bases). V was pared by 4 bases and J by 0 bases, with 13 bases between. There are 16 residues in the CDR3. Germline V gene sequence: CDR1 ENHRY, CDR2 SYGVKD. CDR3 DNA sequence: TGTGCCATCAGTGGCGGGACAGAACTAGCCAAAAACATTCAGTACTTC. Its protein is CAISGGTELAKNIQYF.

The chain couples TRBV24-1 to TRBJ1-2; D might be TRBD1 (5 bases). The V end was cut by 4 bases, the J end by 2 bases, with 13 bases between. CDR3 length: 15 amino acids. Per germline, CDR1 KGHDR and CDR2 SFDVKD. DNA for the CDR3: TGTGCCACCAGTGACCCCCAGGGCAGAAACTATGGCTACACCTTC. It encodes CATSDPQGRNYGYTF.

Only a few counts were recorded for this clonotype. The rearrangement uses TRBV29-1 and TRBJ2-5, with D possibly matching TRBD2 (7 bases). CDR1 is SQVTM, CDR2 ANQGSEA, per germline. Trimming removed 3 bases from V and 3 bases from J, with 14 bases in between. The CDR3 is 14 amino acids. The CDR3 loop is CSVEMAGAEETQYF. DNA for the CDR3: TGCAGCGTTGAGATGGCGGGGGCCGAAGAGACCCAGTACTTC. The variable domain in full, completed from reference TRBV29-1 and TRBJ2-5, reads SAVISQKPSRDICQRGTSLTIQCQVDSQVTMMFWYRQQPGQSLTLIATANQGSEATYESGFVIDKFPISRPNLTFSTLTVSNMSPEDSSIYLCSVEMAGAEETQYFGPGTRLLVL.

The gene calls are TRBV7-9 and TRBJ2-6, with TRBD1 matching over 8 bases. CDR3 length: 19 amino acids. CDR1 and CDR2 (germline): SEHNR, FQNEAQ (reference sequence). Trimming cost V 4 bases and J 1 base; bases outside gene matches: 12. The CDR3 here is CASSSPGAGGASGANVLTF. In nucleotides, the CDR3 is TGTGCCAGCAGCTCACCGGGGGCAGGGGGCGCTTCTGGGGCCAACGTCCTGACTTTC.

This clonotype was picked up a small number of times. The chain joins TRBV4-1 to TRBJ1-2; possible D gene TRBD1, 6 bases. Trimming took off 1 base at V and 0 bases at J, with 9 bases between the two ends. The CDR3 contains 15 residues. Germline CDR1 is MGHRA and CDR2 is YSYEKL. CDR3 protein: CASSQGGQANYGYTF. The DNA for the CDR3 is TGCGCCAGCAGCCAAGGGGGGCAGGCTAACTATGGCTACACCTTC.

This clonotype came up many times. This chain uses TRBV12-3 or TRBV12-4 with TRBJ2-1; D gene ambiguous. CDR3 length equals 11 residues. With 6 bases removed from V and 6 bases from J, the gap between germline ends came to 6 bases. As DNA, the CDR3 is TGTGCCAGCAGGCTTGGCAATGAGCAGTTCTTC. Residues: CASRLGNEQFF.

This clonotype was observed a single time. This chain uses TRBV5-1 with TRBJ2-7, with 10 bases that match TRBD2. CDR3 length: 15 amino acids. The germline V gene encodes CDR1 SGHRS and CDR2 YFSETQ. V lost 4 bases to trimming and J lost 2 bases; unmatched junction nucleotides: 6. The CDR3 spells CASSTPSGSPYEQYF. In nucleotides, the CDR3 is TGCGCCAGCAGCACCCCTAGCGGGAGCCCCTACGAGCAGTACTTC.

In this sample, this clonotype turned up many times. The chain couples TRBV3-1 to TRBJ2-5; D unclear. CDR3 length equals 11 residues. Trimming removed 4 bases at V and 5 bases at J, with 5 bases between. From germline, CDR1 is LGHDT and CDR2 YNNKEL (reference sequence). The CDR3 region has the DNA TGTGCCAGCAGCCGGACCGAGACCCAGTACTTC. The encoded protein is CASSRTETQYF.

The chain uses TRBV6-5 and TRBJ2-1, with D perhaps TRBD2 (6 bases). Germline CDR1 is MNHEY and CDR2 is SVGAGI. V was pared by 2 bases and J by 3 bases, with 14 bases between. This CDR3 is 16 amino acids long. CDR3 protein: CASSYKFGLIYNEQFF. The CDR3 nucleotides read TGTGCCAGCAGTTACAAATTTGGACTAATCTACAATGAGCAGTTCTTC.

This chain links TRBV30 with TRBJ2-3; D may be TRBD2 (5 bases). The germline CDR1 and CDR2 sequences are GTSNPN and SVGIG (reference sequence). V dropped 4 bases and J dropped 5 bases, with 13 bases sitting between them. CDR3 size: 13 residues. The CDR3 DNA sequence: TGTGCCTGGAATTGGCGGGTAGTAGATACGCAGTATTTT. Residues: CAWNWRVVDTQYF. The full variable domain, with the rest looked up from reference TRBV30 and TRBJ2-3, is SQTIHQWPATLVQPVGSPLSLECTVEGTSNPNLYWYRQAAGRGLQLLFYSVGIGQISSEVPQNLSASRPQDRQFILSSKKLLLSDSGFYLCAWNWRVVDTQYFGPGTRLTVL.

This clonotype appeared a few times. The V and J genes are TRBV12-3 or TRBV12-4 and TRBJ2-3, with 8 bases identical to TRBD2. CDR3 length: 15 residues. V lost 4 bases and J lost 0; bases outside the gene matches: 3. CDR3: CASSSRTSSTDTQYF. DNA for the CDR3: TGTGCCAGCAGTTCCCGGACTAGCAGCACAGATACGCAGTATTTT.

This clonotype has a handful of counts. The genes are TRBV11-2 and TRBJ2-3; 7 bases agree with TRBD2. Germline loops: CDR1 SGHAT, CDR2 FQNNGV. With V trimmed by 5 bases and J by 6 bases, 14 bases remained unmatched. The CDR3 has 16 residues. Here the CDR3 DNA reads TGTGCCAGCAGCCCGCGCGGGAGTGGGTCGTCCGATACGCAGTATTTT. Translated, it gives CASSPRGSGSSDTQYF.

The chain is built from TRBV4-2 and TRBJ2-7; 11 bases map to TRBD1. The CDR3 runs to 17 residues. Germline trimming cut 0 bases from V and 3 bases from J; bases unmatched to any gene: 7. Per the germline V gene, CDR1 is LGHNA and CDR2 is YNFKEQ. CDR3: CASSQDRDRGGLYEQYF. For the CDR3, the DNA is TGTGCCAGCAGCCAAGATCGGGACAGGGGGGGGCTCTACGAGCAGTACTTC.

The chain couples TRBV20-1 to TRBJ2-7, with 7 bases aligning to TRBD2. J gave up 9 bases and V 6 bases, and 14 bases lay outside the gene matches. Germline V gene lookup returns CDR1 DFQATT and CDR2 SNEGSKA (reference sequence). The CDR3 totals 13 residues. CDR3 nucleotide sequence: TGCAGTGCCCCCCCGACTAGCACCGCTAGGCAGTACTTC. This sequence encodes CSAPPTSTARQYF.

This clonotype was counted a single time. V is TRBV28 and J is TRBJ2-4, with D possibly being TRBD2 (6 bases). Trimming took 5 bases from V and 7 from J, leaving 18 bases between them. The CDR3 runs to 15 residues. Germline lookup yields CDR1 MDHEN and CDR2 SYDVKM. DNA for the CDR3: TGTGCCAGCAGTGATCAGGGCAGACTAGTTAACATTCAGTACTTC. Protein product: CASSDQGRLVNIQYF.

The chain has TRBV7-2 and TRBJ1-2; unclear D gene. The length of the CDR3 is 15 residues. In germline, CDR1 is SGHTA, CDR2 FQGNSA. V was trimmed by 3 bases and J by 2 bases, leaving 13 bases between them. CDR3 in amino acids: CASSLSAARNYGYTF. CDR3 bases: TGTGCCAGCAGCTTGTCGGCAGCTAGAAACTATGGCTACACCTTC.

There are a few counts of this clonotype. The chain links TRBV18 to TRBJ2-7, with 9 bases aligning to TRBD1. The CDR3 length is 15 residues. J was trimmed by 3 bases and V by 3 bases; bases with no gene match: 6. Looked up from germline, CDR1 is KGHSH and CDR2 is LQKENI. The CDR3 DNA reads TGTGCCAGCTCACCCGCCGGGACAGGGTACTACGAGCAGTACTTC. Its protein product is CASSPAGTGYYEQYF.

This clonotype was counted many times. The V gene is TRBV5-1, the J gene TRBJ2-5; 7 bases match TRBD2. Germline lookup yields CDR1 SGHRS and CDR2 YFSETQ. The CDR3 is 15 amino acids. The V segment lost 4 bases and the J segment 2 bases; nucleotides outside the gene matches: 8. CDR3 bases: TGCGCCAGCAGCGCAGCCGGGGGACTACAAGAGACCCAGTACTTC. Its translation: CASSAAGGLQETQYF.

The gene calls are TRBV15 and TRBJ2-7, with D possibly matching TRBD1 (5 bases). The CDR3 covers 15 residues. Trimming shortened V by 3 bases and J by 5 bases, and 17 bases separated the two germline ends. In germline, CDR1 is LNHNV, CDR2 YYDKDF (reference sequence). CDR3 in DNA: TGTGCCACCAGCAGGTCCAGGGTGGGGCAGAACGAGCAGTACTTC. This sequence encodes CATSRSRVGQNEQYF.

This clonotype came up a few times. CDR3 sequence: CASTASGGAGTDTQYF. CDR3 DNA: TGCGCCAGCACGGCTAGCGGGGGGGCCGGCACAGATACGCAGTATTTT. V usage is TRBV4-1 and J usage is TRBJ2-3; 12 bases fit TRBD2. Germline V CDR1 and CDR2: MGHRA, YSYEKL. V trimming: 7 bases; J trimming: 1 base; junction bases outside the gene matches: 6. The CDR3 has 16 residues.

CDR3 DNA sequence: TGTGCCAGCAGCTCCTCTAGCGGGAGTGGGTACAATGAGCAGTTCTTC. Encoded protein: CASSSSSGSGYNEQFF. The chain is built from TRBV7-8 and TRBJ2-1; 10 bases agree with TRBD2. Germline loops: CDR1 SGHVS, CDR2 FQNEAQ. V was pared by 4 bases and J by 4 bases, with 7 bases of the junction left unmatched. The CDR3 runs to 16 residues.

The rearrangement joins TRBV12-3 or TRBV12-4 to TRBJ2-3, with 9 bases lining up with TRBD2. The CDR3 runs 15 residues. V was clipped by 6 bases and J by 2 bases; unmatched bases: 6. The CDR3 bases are TGTGCCAGCAGAAAGGGACTAGCTTTCACAGATACGCAGTATTTT. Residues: CASRKGLAFTDTQYF.

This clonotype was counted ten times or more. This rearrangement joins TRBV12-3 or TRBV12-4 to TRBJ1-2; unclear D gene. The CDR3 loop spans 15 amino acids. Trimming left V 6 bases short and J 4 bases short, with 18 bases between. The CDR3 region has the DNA TGTGCCAGCAGACCATCCCCTGGGATTACCTATGGCTACACCTTC. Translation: CASRPSPGITYGYTF.

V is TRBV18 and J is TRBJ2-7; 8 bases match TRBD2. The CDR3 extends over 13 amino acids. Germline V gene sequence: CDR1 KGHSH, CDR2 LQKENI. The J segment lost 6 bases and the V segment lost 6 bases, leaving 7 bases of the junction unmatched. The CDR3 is CASSPGTRGEQYF. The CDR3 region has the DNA TGTGCCAGCTCCCCCGGGACTAGGGGCGAGCAGTACTTC.

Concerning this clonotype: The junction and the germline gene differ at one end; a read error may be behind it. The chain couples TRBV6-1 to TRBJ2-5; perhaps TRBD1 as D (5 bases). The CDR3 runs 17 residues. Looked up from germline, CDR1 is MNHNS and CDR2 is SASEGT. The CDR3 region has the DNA TGTGCCGGCAGTGAATCTACAGGAACACTAATGCAAGAGACCCAGTACTTC. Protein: CAGSESTGTLMQETQYF.